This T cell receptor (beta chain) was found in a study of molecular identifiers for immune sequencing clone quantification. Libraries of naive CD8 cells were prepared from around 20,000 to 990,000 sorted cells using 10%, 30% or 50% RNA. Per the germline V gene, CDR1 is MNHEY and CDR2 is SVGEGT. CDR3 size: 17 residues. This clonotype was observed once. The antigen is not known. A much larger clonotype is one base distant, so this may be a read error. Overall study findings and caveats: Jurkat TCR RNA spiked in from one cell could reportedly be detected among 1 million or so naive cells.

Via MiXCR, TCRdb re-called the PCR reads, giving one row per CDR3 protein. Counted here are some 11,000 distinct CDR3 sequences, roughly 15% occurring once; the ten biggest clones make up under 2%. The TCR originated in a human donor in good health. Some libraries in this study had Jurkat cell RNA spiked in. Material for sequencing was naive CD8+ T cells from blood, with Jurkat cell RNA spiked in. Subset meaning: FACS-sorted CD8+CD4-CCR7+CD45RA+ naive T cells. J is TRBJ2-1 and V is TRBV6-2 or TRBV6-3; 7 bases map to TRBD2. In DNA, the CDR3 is TGTGCCAGCAGTTACGAAGGGACTAAAGAGGATTACAATGAGCAGCTCTTC. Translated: CASSYEGTKEDYNEQLF.